This T cell receptor (beta chain) was captured by sequencing in a study of blood T cell repertoires in COVID-19. Study as a whole: PBMCs, B-cell-depleted T cells, or T cells were the source of the cDNA or gDNA that made up the material.

As originally analysed: How many nucleated cells were present was estimated from reference gene primer amplification. Libraries were prepared by immunoSEQ multiplex PCR; TCRdb keeps only in-frame clonotypes and omits some of them. The V and J calls and clone size come from that table; D and trimming were worked out from the DNA. The table lists roughly 100,000 clones, roughly 84% of them singletons, with roughly 1.9% in the top ten. CDR1 and CDR2 (germline): SGHRS, YFSETQ. This CDR3 comprises 13 residues. V lost 3 bases and J 3 bases, leaving 9 bases between the germline ends. The specimen was peripheral blood. This clonotype originated in a man in his 70s with active or convalescent COVID-19. This rearrangement joins TRBV5-1 to TRBJ2-5; D might be TRBD2 (5 bases). DNA of the CDR3: TGCGCCAGCAGCTCGGGAAGTGAAGAGACCCAGTACTTC. Protein sequence: CASSSGSEETQYF.